A single TCR beta chain is shown here with its context. This clonotype has a count of ten or more. Its antigen remains unidentified. Within one base of it there is no much larger clone, and no base qualities were kept. This entry belongs to a study of T cells in Graves' hyperthyroidism and ophthalmopathy (dated by TCRdb to the late 2010s). About the study as a whole: To identify distinguishing TCR V-J signatures, a discovery cohort of 90 to 100 patients was used, comprising 43 with Graves' ophthalmopathy and about 59 with stable Graves' hyperthyroidism. Prospective prediction of ophthalmopathy was tested in an independent validation cohort of fewer than 20 hyperthyroidism patients and 17 patients who later progressed to ophthalmopathy. The 90 to 100 discovery patients were randomly divided into training and test sets at a 7:3 ratio. In addition, the study compared T-cell repertoires in thyroid tissue and in blood from over 5 Graves' hyperthyroidism patients. Once sampling was done, hyperthyroidism patients were given methimazole at a starting dose of 30 mg daily, whereas ophthalmopathy patients were given high-dose intravenous methylprednisolone. According to the paper, TCR Vbeta CDR3 sequencing was carried out on 135 peripheral blood samples, which came from 40 to 45 ophthalmopathy, approximately 78 hyperthyroidism and roughly 17 progressor patients. Findings and caveats that apply to the study as a whole: In cross-validation, a model built on a 13 V-J signature told ophthalmopathy apart from stable hyperthyroidism with just under 90% sensitivity and roughly 83% specificity, and in testing the same model reached 80%/75%. No statistical method was used to fix the sample size in advance, and group allocation was not hidden from the investigators. Most expanded thyroid clonotypes (frequency above 0.001) were also found in blood, which suggests that blood repertoires may mirror thyroid immune responses. In validation, progression to ophthalmopathy was predicted by the model with nearly 71% sensitivity and 72% to 85% specificity, a median of approximately 6.5 months before onset.

Graves' hyperthyroidism was defined as stable when no progression to ophthalmopathy occurred over 18 months of follow-up. Hyperthyroidism patients were newly diagnosed, with disease duration under 2 months, and aged 18 to 65 years. The study excluded patients with uncontrolled infections, other autoimmune diseases, pregnancy or lactation. Diagnoses were based on clinical symptoms, serum thyroxine and TRAb, thyroid ultrasound and orbital computed tomography. Trizol reagent was used to extract total RNA, and RNA quality was then checked on an Agilent 2100 Bioanalyzer. CDR3 length: 14 amino acids, cysteine to phenylalanine. The DNA shown is the 42-base CDR3, in frame from base 1. A distance of 17 bases separates the germline ends of V and J, which lose 7 bases and 5 bases respectively. CDR1 and CDR2, per the germline V gene, are SGHTA and FQGNSA. The TCR beta CDR3 regions were amplified from RNA transcripts. The first round of RT-PCR for the TCR CDR3 was performed with the HTBI primer set and the Qiagen OneStep RT-PCR kit. The libraries were constructed in a second round of multiplex PCR and then size-selected and purified. The libraries were sequenced on an Illumina HiSeq2000 using paired-end 100 bp reads. The authors' analysis ran thus. SOAPnuke was used to process the raw data, throwing out any read that contained adapters or uncalled bases, had a mean Phred below 15, or lacked an exact constant-primer or identifier match. High-quality paired reads were merged with COPE v1.2.5, and unique nucleotide sequences were defined as clonotypes. MiTCR v1.1 was used to align clonotypes to the IMGT TRBV, TRBD and TRBJ reference segments. Only V-J combinations with frequency above 0.0001, covering 99% to 99.2% of repertoires, were analysed. The TCS score was defined as F50 (clonal expansion) divided by E x V (chaos), with BLOSUM62-based TCRdist calculated between CDR3 peptides within each V-J. Welch's t-statistics and random forest reduced 450 to 600 V-J features to roughly 13, which were used in a naive Bayes classifier (R e1071). The similarity between thyroid and blood repertoires was quantified using the Morisita-Horn index. The public reads were run again by TCRdb, first through fastp at Q25 and then through MiXCR, and only productive beta chains were kept. Merged by CDR3 protein, the rows form single entries marked with the most common genes and DNA. The V and J calls and clone size come from TCRdb's table, not from the authors' own analysis. This sample gives approximately 500,000 distinct CDR3 sequences in total; about 43% of them show up just once. Together, the top ten hold about 8.3% of the sample.

Sequenced sample: peripheral blood or thyroid tissue (not recorded which). This sequence was found in a woman aged 18-30 years with Graves' hyperthyroidism. Here the chain combines TRBV7-2 and TRBJ2-5; too little of a D gene remains to name it. The DNA sequence is TGTGCCAGCACCTCAATTCCTAGTGGGGAGACCCAGTACTTC. This translates into CASTSIPSGETQYF. Joined to the reference TRBV7-2 and TRBJ2-5 proteins, this CDR3 gives the full variable domain: GAGVSQSPSNKVTEKGKDVELRCDPISGHTALYWYRQSLGQGLEFLIYFQGNSAPDKSGLPSDRFSAERTGGSVSTLTIQRTQQEDSAVYLCASTSIPSGETQYFGPGTRLLVL.